The clone carrying this T cell receptor beta chain was recorded a few times. Its antigen is unknown. The gene names given are mouse names. Survey-depth TCRbeta CDR3 sequencing reported V/J genes and productive frequencies. Produced via immunoSEQ multiplex PCR; TCRdb's table is partial and in-frame only. The sample consists of 45,000 to 50,000 clones, approximately 73% of them appearing once. The data were obtained in a study of tissue T cells after allogeneic stem cell transplantation. The study, taken as a whole, reports: In patients and mice, blood and spleen missed much of tissue repertoire. This small cohort was clinically heterogeneous, and sampling depth was a limitation. Few T cell clones were shared across patients, but motif clusters showed tissue-specific shared signatures.

This TCR was sampled from a pool of C57BL/6 mice in good health. The sequenced material came from sorted cells pooled from one or two spleens.

The chain's CDR3 is CASSFNINQAPLF. The sequenced part of the CDR3 DNA is TGTGCCAGCAGCTTCAACATCAACCAGGCTCCGCTT. The V call is TRBV3, the J call TRBJ1-5, with D uncertain. The observed sequence ends 1 residue before the CDR3 terminus, with the missing tail filled in from the germline J gene. Germline loops: CDR1 SNHLY, CDR2 FYNGKV (reference sequence). The CDR3 contains 13 residues. V was pared by 3 bases and J by 3 bases, with 6 bases between.